The 32 T cell receptor beta chains presented below share a single source sample, sequenced in a study of blood T cell repertoires in COVID-19. Assay used: immunoSEQ multiplex PCR; TCRdb lists only in-frame clones, some missing. This sample has 300,000 to 400,000 clones; 80% to 90% occur once, and the top ten carry under 6.5%. The specimen was peripheral blood. The receptors derive from a woman in her forties or fifties with COVID-19, enrolled during active disease.

The chain uses TRBV19 and TRBJ2-1, with TRBD1 matching over 8 bases. Germline CDR1 and CDR2: LNHDA and SQIVND (reference sequence). CDR3 length: 15 residues. V shed 5 bases, J shed 5 bases, and the junction held 8 bases outside the gene matches. The CDR3: CASSPSGQDDNEQFF. In DNA, the CDR3 is TGTGCCAGTAGTCCTTCGGGACAGGACGACAATGAGCAGTTCTTC.

This clone has more than one count but fewer than ten. DNA for the CDR3: TGCGCCAGCAGAAAAGGACTAGGGGCTACCGGGGAGCTGTTTTTT. Translating gives CASRKGLGATGELFF. The genes are TRBV10-1 and TRBJ2-2, with TRBD2 matching over 7 bases. This CDR3 is 15 amino acids long. The germline V gene has CDR1 WNHNN and CDR2 SYGVQD (reference sequence). Trimming at V came to 6 bases and at J to 5 bases, leaving 9 bases not matched to a gene.

The rearrangement uses TRBV10-1 and TRBJ2-3; D possibly corresponds to TRBD2 (5 bases). CDR1 and CDR2 (germline): WNHNN, SYGVQD (reference sequence). CDR3 length: 18 amino acids. Trimming cost V 3 bases and J 3 bases, with 22 bases left between them. CDR3 coding DNA: TGCGCCAGCAGTGAATTGGAAACTCTTGCCCCGGGGACAGATACGCAGTATTTT. Its translation is CASSELETLAPGTDTQYF.

CDR3 amino acids: CASSESGSGRPFF. In DNA form, the CDR3 reads TGCGCCAGCAGTGAGTCGGGTAGCGGGAGACCGTTCTTC. The V gene is TRBV10-1, the J gene TRBJ2-1; 9 bases agree with TRBD2. The germline gives CDR1 WNHNN, CDR2 SYGVQD (reference sequence). This CDR3 is 13 amino acids long. V shed 0 bases, J shed 15 bases, and the junction held 6 bases outside the gene matches.

This rearrangement joins TRBV7-9 to TRBJ2-3, with TRBD1 as a possible D gene (5 bases). The V and J ends lost 6 bases and 0 bases respectively, with 22 bases between them. This CDR3 contains 18 residues. The germline V gene has CDR1 SEHNR and CDR2 FQNEAQ (reference sequence). The CDR3 loop is CASSPTEQALISTDTQYF. The CDR3 nucleotides read TGTGCCAGCAGTCCCACTGAACAGGCCCTAATTAGCACAGATACGCAGTATTTT.

This rearrangement joins TRBV27 to TRBJ2-5, with 7 bases identical to TRBD1. The CDR3 runs to 13 residues. V lost 3 bases and J lost 5; bases outside the gene matches: 3. Germline V gene sequence: CDR1 MNHEY, CDR2 SMNVEV (reference sequence). CDR3 region: CASSLIQGETQYF. CDR3 coding DNA: TGTGCCAGCAGTTTGATACAGGGGGAGACCCAGTACTTC.

This clone appeared a single time. V and J are TRBV6-5 and TRBJ2-1; possible D gene TRBD1, 6 bases. Germline V lookup: CDR1 MNHEY, CDR2 SVGAGI. The CDR3 runs to 16 residues. The V gene lost 2 bases and the J gene lost 5 bases, with 16 bases spanning the gap. CDR3 DNA: TGTGCCAGCAGTTACGTCCCTACAGGGTATGACAATGAGCAGTTCTTC. Protein product: CASSYVPTGYDNEQFF.

The chain carries TRBV30 and TRBJ2-1; 12 bases are shared with TRBD2. Trimming cost V 1 base and J 3 bases; bases outside gene matches: 13. The CDR3 consists of 19 residues. CDR1 and CDR2 (germline): GTSNPN, SVGIG (reference sequence). The CDR3 DNA is TGTGCCTGGAGTGCGACCCTAGGACTAGCGGGATCCAACTACAATGAGCAGTTCTTC. Translating it yields CAWSATLGLAGSNYNEQFF.

The chain couples TRBV4-2 to TRBJ1-2; tentative D call: TRBD1 (5 bases). This CDR3 region has 17 residues. Trimming took 3 bases from V and 5 from J, leaving 22 bases between them. The germline gives CDR1 LGHNA, CDR2 YNFKEQ. CDR3 loop: CASSQQGGGRGWYGYTF. CDR3 in DNA: TGTGCCAGCAGCCAGCAGGGAGGCGGCCGAGGATGGTATGGCTACACCTTC.

The V gene is TRBV6-4, the J gene TRBJ2-2, with 8 bases aligning to TRBD1. This CDR3 region has 13 residues. Germline values: CDR1 MRHNA, CDR2 SNTAGT. The ends lost 8 bases at V and 4 bases at J; junction bases unmatched: 3. CDR3 sequence: CASETGVTGELFF. The DNA of the CDR3 is TGTGCCAGCGAGACAGGGGTCACCGGGGAGCTGTTTTTT.

This CDR3 is CASSGGSGANVLTF. In DNA, the CDR3 is TGTGCCTCCTCAGGGGGCTCTGGGGCCAACGTCCTGACTTTC. The chain couples TRBV30 to TRBJ2-6; the match to TRBD1 covers 7 bases. Per the germline V gene, CDR1 is GTSNPN and CDR2 is SVGIG (reference sequence). V dropped 7 bases and J dropped 0; count of bases not matched to a gene: 3. CDR3 length equals 14 residues.

The chain is built from TRBV5-1 and TRBJ2-1; D is perhaps TRBD2 (5 bases). Between the trimmed V and J ends, which lost 1 base and 0 bases, there was a span of 5 bases. CDR1 and CDR2 from the germline V gene are SGHRS and YFSETQ. This CDR3 is 14 amino acids long. CDR3 sequence (DNA): TGCGCCAGCAGCTTGCGGGACTCCTACAATGAGCAGTTCTTC. Translated, it gives CASSLRDSYNEQFF.

The chain carries TRBV13 and TRBJ2-7, with TRBD2 matching 11 bases. Germline assignment: CDR1 PRHDT and CDR2 FYEKMQ (reference sequence). CDR3 length: 15 residues. V gave up 5 bases and J gave up 3 bases; unmatched junction bases: 6. Here the CDR3 DNA reads TGTGCCAGCAGCCACTCCGGGACTAGCGGCTACGAGCAGTACTTC. This encodes CASSHSGTSGYEQYF.

At least ten counts were recorded for this clone. The V gene is TRBV3-1 (or the pseudogene TRBV3-2), the J gene TRBJ1-1; TRBD1 might be the D (5 bases). There are 13 residues in the CDR3. Trimming cost V 3 bases and J 7 bases, with 12 bases left between them. CDR1 and CDR2 (germline): LGHDT, YNNKEL (reference sequence). For the CDR3, the DNA is TGTGCCAGCAGCCACGGGGGGGTGGGTGAAGCTTTCTTT. Its protein product is CASSHGGVGEAFF.

The rearrangement links TRBV10-2 to TRBJ2-2, with 7 bases matching TRBD2. CDR1 WSHSY and CDR2 SAAADI come from the germline V gene. V shed 3 bases and J 9 bases; nucleotides not matched to a gene: 19. The CDR3 has 18 residues. This CDR3 reads CASSDLPRAAGEHRELFF. The CDR3 DNA sequence: TGCGCCAGCAGTGACCTCCCCCGGGCGGCGGGAGAACACAGGGAGCTGTTTTTT.

This chain connects TRBV5-8 to TRBJ2-3, with 7 bases fitting TRBD1. The V and J ends lost 4 bases and 2 bases, in that order; junction bases with no gene match: 10. Germline-derived CDR1 and CDR2 are SGHTS and YDEGEE. The CDR3 consists of 16 residues. In DNA form, the CDR3 reads TGTGCCAGCAGCCGGATAGGACAGGATAACACAGATACGCAGTATTTT. Translation gives CASSRIGQDNTDTQYF.

Notes on this clone: Other DNA sequences from this sample encode an identical CDR3 as well. DNA for the CDR3: TGTGCCTGGAGTGTACAGGGGGCTAACACCATATATTTT. Residues: CAWSVQGANTIYF. The chain combines TRBV30 with TRBJ1-3, with 9 nucleotides matching TRBD1. Germline V gives CDR1 GTSNPN, CDR2 SVGIG (reference sequence). Losses at the gene ends were 0 bases for V and 7 bases for J; bases not matched to a gene: 1. The CDR3 length is 13 residues. The full variable domain, its missing parts supplied by reference TRBV30 and TRBJ1-3, is SQTIHQWPATLVQPVGSPLSLECTVEGTSNPNLYWYRQAAGRGLQLLFYSVGIGQISSEVPQNLSASRPQDRQFILSSKKLLLSDSGFYLCAWSVQGANTIYFGEGSWLTVV.

The chain combines TRBV18 with TRBJ2-3; tentative D call: TRBD2 (6 bases). The V end lost 0 bases, the J end lost 2 bases, and 12 bases lay between the germline ends. This CDR3 spans 16 amino acids. Germline V gene data show CDR1 as KGHSH and CDR2 as LQKENI. The CDR3 nucleotides are TGTGCCAGCTCACCACCGGTTGGCGGGATCACAGATACGCAGTATTTT. Residues: CASSPPVGGITDTQYF.

About this clone itself: This sample includes further DNA sequences coding for the same CDR3. The gene calls are TRBV18 and TRBJ2-5; maybe TRBD1 (6 bases). The germline gives CDR1 KGHSH, CDR2 LQKENI. The CDR3 loop spans 15 amino acids. With 3 bases removed from V and 3 bases from J, the gap between germline ends came to 14 bases. The CDR3 spells CASSPPGTGKETQYF. CDR3 nucleotide sequence: TGTGCCAGCTCACCCCCGGGCACAGGGAAAGAGACCCAGTACTTC.

The V gene is TRBV9, the J gene TRBJ1-2, with D unclear. The CDR3 loop spans 13 amino acids. The germline CDR1 and CDR2 sequences are SGDLS and YYNGEE. V lost 4 bases and J 3 bases, leaving 10 bases between the germline ends. CDR3 sequence: CASSPPEHYGYTF. The CDR3 DNA reads as TGTGCCAGCAGCCCCCCCGAGCACTATGGCTACACCTTC.

The genes are TRBV5-1 and TRBJ2-6, with no clear D. CDR3 size: 14 residues. Trimming took off 0 bases at V and 8 bases at J, with 9 bases between the two ends. CDR1 is SGHRS and CDR2 is YFSETQ in the germline V gene. The CDR3 DNA sequence: TGCGCCAGCAGCTTGGAGCAGGTAACCAACGTCCTGACTTTC. It is translated as CASSLEQVTNVLTF.

V and J are TRBV6-5 and TRBJ1-4; 8 nucleotides agree with TRBD1. Looked up from germline, CDR1 is MNHEY and CDR2 is SVGAGI. The V segment lost 4 bases and the J segment 7 bases; nucleotides outside the gene matches: 11. The CDR3 has 16 amino acids. Here the CDR3 reads CASSSLGQGDGEKLFF. The DNA for the CDR3 is TGTGCCAGCAGTTCTCTCGGACAGGGCGATGGTGAAAAACTGTTTTTT.

The rearrangement uses TRBV11-2 and TRBJ2-2; perhaps TRBD2 as D (7 bases). Germline CDR1 SGHAT, CDR2 FQNNGV. The CDR3 loop spans 16 amino acids. V was trimmed by 1 base and J by 7 bases, leaving 16 bases between them. CDR3 amino acids: CASSLANTGGFGELFF. CDR3 nucleotide sequence: TGTGCCAGCAGCTTAGCGAACACGGGGGGCTTCGGGGAGCTGTTTTTT.

The chain's CDR3 is CASSLNFEGQYF. DNA of the CDR3: TGCGCCAGCAGCTTAAATTTCGAGGGTCAGTACTTC. V and J are TRBV5-1 and TRBJ2-4, with D possibly matching TRBD2 (5 bases). This CDR3 region has 12 residues. The V end was cut by 2 bases, the J end by 12 bases, with 12 bases between. CDR1 is SGHRS and CDR2 is YFSETQ in the germline V gene.

In DNA, the CDR3 is TGTGCCAGCAGCTTAGCGCGGCCCTCTGGAAACACCATATATTTT. It specifies CASSLARPSGNTIYF. The chain links TRBV7-9 to TRBJ1-3; D remains unclear. This CDR3 region has 15 residues. The V end lost 0 bases, the J end lost 0 bases, and 6 bases lay between the germline ends. Germline V lookup: CDR1 SEHNR, CDR2 FQNEAQ (reference sequence).

This sequence joins TRBV18 and TRBJ2-7, with D possibly matching TRBD1 (5 bases). CDR3 size: 14 residues. V was pared by 0 bases and J by 3 bases, with 9 bases between. CDR1 is KGHSH, CDR2 LQKENI, per germline. The CDR3 DNA is TGTGCCAGCTCACCACCGGACACTTACTACGAGCAGTACTTC. Encoded protein: CASSPPDTYYEQYF.

This chain links TRBV29-1 with TRBJ1-2; D perhaps matches TRBD1 (5 bases). V was shortened by 0 bases and J by 0 bases, with 26 bases between the two germline ends. The CDR3 length is 20 residues. Looked up from germline, CDR1 is SQVTM and CDR2 is ANQGSEA. This CDR3 is CSVEDRHRTFHKGSNYGYTF. The CDR3 DNA reads as TGCAGCGTTGAAGATCGGCACCGCACTTTTCATAAGGGGTCTAACTATGGCTACACCTTC.

The rearrangement uses TRBV7-2 and TRBJ2-5; 7 nucleotides align to TRBD2. Germline trimming cut 4 bases from V and 5 bases from J; bases unmatched to any gene: 19. Germline loops: CDR1 SGHTA, CDR2 FQGNSA. The CDR3 contains 18 residues. CDR3 in DNA: TGTGCCAGCAGCTCACCCGTGACTGCCCCTAGCGGAAGGGAGACCCAGTACTTC. Amino acids: CASSSPVTAPSGRETQYF.

In DNA form, the CDR3 reads TGTGCCAGCAGGGGGGCAGGGAGCAATCAGCCCCAGCATTTT. It is translated as CASRGAGSNQPQHF. The genes are TRBV6-5 and TRBJ1-5; the D gene is possibly TRBD1 (6 bases). Trimming pared 6 bases from V and 1 base from J, leaving 10 bases between. There are 14 residues in the CDR3. Germline V lookup: CDR1 MNHEY, CDR2 SVGAGI.

J is TRBJ2-2 and V is TRBV6-5; 7 bases are a match to TRBD1. This CDR3 is 15 amino acids long. V lost 6 bases and J lost 6; bases outside the gene matches: 10. The V gene's germline CDR1 is MNHEY and CDR2 SVGAGI. The CDR3 region is CASRGQDRRSGELFF. The CDR3 DNA reads as TGTGCCAGCAGGGGGCAGGACAGGAGGTCCGGGGAGCTGTTTTTT.

The chain joins TRBV30 to TRBJ1-1; D perhaps matches TRBD1 (5 bases). V was cut by 0 bases and J by 4 bases, with 9 bases left in between. CDR1 is GTSNPN and CDR2 is SVGIG in the germline V gene (reference sequence). There are 13 residues in the CDR3. CDR3 DNA: TGTGCCTGGAGTGTGGGGGGGAGCACTGAAGCTTTCTTT. It encodes CAWSVGGSTEAFF.

The V gene is TRBV4-2, the J gene TRBJ1-1; D might be TRBD1 (6 bases). The V end was cut by 4 bases, the J end by 6 bases, with 15 bases between. The length of the CDR3 is 14 residues. Germline CDR1 LGHNA, CDR2 YNFKEQ. The CDR3, as DNA: TGTGCCAGCAGCCGAGAGCCCTACAGGGCTGAAGCTTTCTTT. Amino acids: CASSREPYRAEAFF.